This T cell receptor (beta chain) was sequenced in a study of a mutant IDH1 vaccine in newly diagnosed glioma. Stated time point: baseline, week 1 (first vaccination visit). Specified treatment: pre-vaccination baseline after standard-of-care therapy. Each tumor in the donors was a new WHO grade 3 or 4 astrocytoma, IDH1-mutant and ATRX-lost. TCRdb's copy holds only in-frame clones and misses some; the assay was immunoSEQ multiplex PCR. This table holds about 88,000 clones, over 75% found once. Findings of the study overall: The occurrence of vaccine-induced immune responses was seen in around 92% of patients. Apparently unrelated to pseudoprogression were changes in the top peripheral T cell clonotypes.

A note on this clone: What it binds is not known.

This clonotype was obtained from a man in his forties or fifties with glioma. Some clones in this sample may be carry-over from other donors' samples. The sample consisted of PBMCs, taken from a glioma patient treated with radiotherapy, temozolomide or both.

The CDR3 here is CASSYWTGDPIYGYTF. CDR3 in DNA: TGCGCCAGCAGCTACTGGACAGGGGACCCAATCTATGGCTACACCTTC. This rearrangement joins TRBV5-1 to TRBJ1-2; 9 positions agree with TRBD1. From germline, CDR1 is SGHRS and CDR2 YFSETQ. The CDR3 has 16 residues. Trimming removed 3 bases from V and 4 bases from J; junction bases left unmatched: 10.